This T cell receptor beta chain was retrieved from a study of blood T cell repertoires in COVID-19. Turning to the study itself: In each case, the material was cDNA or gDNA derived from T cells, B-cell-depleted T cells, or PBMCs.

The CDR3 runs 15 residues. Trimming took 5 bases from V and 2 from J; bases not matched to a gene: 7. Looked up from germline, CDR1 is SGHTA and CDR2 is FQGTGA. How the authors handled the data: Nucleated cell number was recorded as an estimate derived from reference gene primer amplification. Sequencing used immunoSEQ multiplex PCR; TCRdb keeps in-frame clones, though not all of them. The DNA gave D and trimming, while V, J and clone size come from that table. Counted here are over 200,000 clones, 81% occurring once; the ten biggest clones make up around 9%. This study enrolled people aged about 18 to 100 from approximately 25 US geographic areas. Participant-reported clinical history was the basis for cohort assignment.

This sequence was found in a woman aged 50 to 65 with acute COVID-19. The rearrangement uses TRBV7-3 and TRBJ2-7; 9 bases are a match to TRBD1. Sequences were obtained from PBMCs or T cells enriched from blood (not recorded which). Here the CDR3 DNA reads TGTGCCAGCAGCGAGGGACAGGGATTAGCCTACGAGCAGTACTTC. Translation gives CASSEGQGLAYEQYF.